These 25 T cell receptor beta chains were all obtained from the same sample, sequenced in a study of type 1 regulatory T cells. TCRdb re-called the reads with MiXCR, one entry per CDR3 protein. The table shows 14,000 to 15,000 distinct CDR3 sequences, with roughly an eighth occurring only once. These receptors have no known antigen. Sequenced material: cultured T cells, either the whole culture or a sorted T cell fraction (not recorded which). Receptor source: a human donor in good health.

This clonotype was seen a handful of times. The chain is built from TRBV28 and TRBJ1-5; D not resolved. This CDR3 comprises 14 residues. V was pared by 6 bases and J by 8 bases, with 17 bases between. Germline V gene data show CDR1 as MDHEN and CDR2 as SYDVKM. The CDR3 nucleotides read TGTGCCAGCAGCTTCGCGGGTGAGGTCGAGCCCCAGCATTTT. Encoded protein: CASSFAGEVEPQHF. Together with reference TRBV28 and TRBJ1-5, the CDR3 gives the full variable domain: DVKVTQSSRYLVKRTGEKVFLECVQDMDHENMFWYRQDPGLGLRLIYFSYDVKMKEKGDIPEGYSVSREKKERFSLILESASTNQTSMYLCASSFAGEVEPQHFGDGTRLSIL.

Points on this clonotype: At one end, the junction sequence differs from germline, possibly due to a read error. The chain links TRBV7-7 to TRBJ2-7; 7 nucleotides align to TRBD1. The CDR3 totals 13 residues. The germline CDR1 and CDR2 sequences are SSHAT and FNYEAQ (reference sequence). DNA for the CDR3: TGTGCTAGCAGCTTAGACAGGGATAGGGAGCAGTACTTC. Amino acids: CASSLDRDREQYF.

This clonotype was counted many times. This sequence joins TRBV18 and TRBJ2-5; D gene unclear. Trimming shortened V by 3 bases and J by 1 base, and 6 bases separated the two germline ends. The CDR3 is 13 amino acids. CDR1 is KGHSH and CDR2 is LQKENI in the germline V gene. The CDR3 loop reads CASSPDSQETQYF. The CDR3 region has the DNA TGTGCCAGCTCACCCGACTCCCAAGAGACCCAGTACTTC.

Ten or more counts support this clonotype. This CDR3 reads CAISIRGAQETQYF. The CDR3 DNA is TGTGCCATCAGTATCCGCGGAGCCCAAGAGACCCAGTACTTC. The chain is built from TRBV10-3 and TRBJ2-5; unclear D gene. CDR3 length equals 14 residues. CDR1 is ENHRY, CDR2 SYGVKD, per germline. Trimming left V 5 bases short and J 1 base short, with 11 bases between.

This clonotype showed up many times. The V call is TRBV15, the J call TRBJ2-1; no clear D. The CDR3 is 16 amino acids. The V gene lost 2 bases and the J gene lost 7 bases, with 18 bases spanning the gap. The germline CDR1 and CDR2 sequences are LNHNV and YYDKDF (reference sequence). The CDR3 region is CATSRPSALRLNEQFF. CDR3 nucleotide sequence: TGTGCCACCAGCAGACCCAGTGCCCTCAGGTTAAATGAGCAGTTCTTC.

A word on this clonotype: A junction boundary mismatches the germline segment, possibly from a read error. The gene calls are TRBV7-3 and TRBJ2-1; the D call may be TRBD1 or TRBD2 (5 bases each). This CDR3 is built from 12 residues. Germline loops: CDR1 SGHTA, CDR2 FQGTGA. This CDR3 reads CAGRTLGRLQFF. Written as DNA, the CDR3 is TGTGCCGGCAGGACATTGGGTAGACTACAGTTCTTC.

This sequence joins TRBV20-1 and TRBJ2-1; unclear D gene. CDR3 length: 13 residues. CDR1 is DFQATT and CDR2 is SNEGSKA in the germline V gene (reference sequence). V lost 5 bases to trimming and J lost 2 bases, with 10 bases between them. The CDR3 coding sequence is TGCAGTGCTTGGACGGCCGCCTACAATGAGCAGTTCTTC. It specifies CSAWTAAYNEQFF.

The rearrangement joins TRBV5-1 to TRBJ2-7; D not resolved. Trimming cost V 1 base and J 2 bases, with 10 bases left between them. CDR1 is SGHRS, CDR2 YFSETQ, per germline. This CDR3 spans 14 amino acids. The CDR3 DNA follows: TGCGCCAGCAGCTTGTTAGGTAGTCCCTACGAGCAGTACTTC. Translating it yields CASSLLGSPYEQYF.

The rearrangement joins TRBV2 to TRBJ1-1; 9 bases are shared with TRBD1. CDR1 is SNHLY and CDR2 is FYNNEI in the germline V gene. V lost 6 bases to trimming and J lost 8 bases; unmatched junction nucleotides: 10. The CDR3 has 14 residues. CDR3 protein: CASRGGTGRQEAFF. The CDR3, as DNA: TGTGCCAGCAGGGGAGGGACAGGGCGGCAAGAAGCTTTCTTT.

This clonotype was found many times. V is TRBV5-1 and J is TRBJ2-1, with D maybe TRBD1 (6 bases). The V end lost 0 bases, the J end lost 4 bases, and 8 bases lay between the germline ends. This CDR3 spans 14 amino acids. Germline V CDR1 and CDR2: SGHRS, YFSETQ. This CDR3 is CASSLGDNYNEQFF. The CDR3 DNA follows: TGCGCCAGCAGCTTGGGGGACAATTACAATGAGCAGTTCTTC.

This chain uses TRBV7-9 with TRBJ2-1; D is unresolved. The CDR3 is 11 residues long. Looked up from germline, CDR1 is SEHNR and CDR2 is FQNEAQ (reference sequence). V dropped 2 bases and J dropped 9 bases, with 5 bases sitting between them. CDR3 sequence reads: CASSLIAEQFF. The CDR3 DNA reads TGTGCCAGCAGCTTAATAGCTGAGCAGTTCTTC.

This clonotype was found many times. This sequence joins TRBV5-1 and TRBJ2-1; the D gene is possibly TRBD1 (6 bases). CDR1 is SGHRS and CDR2 is YFSETQ in the germline V gene. V was clipped by 1 base and J by 9 bases, with 17 bases between them. This CDR3 spans 15 amino acids. The CDR3 loop is CASSLRPDSQGEQFF. CDR3 nucleotide sequence: TGCGCCAGCAGCTTGCGTCCGGACAGCCAGGGTGAGCAGTTCTTC.

In its sample, this clonotype was seen a few times. The rearrangement links TRBV5-1 to TRBJ2-5, with TRBD2 matching over 10 bases. Per the germline V gene, CDR1 is SGHRS and CDR2 is YFSETQ. Losses at the gene ends were 4 bases for V and 5 bases for J; bases not matched to a gene: 5. The length of the CDR3 is 14 residues. DNA for the CDR3: TGCGCCAGCAGCCAAAAAGCGGGAGGGGAGACCCAGTACTTC. Translating gives CASSQKAGGETQYF.

The chain recombines TRBV6-1 with TRBJ1-1; perhaps TRBD1 as D (6 bases). V was cut by 4 bases and J by 4 bases, with 10 bases left in between. From germline, CDR1 is MNHNS and CDR2 SASEGT. The CDR3 totals 13 residues. CDR3 amino acids: CASSAYRVTEAFF. Written as DNA, the CDR3 is TGTGCCAGCAGTGCTTACAGGGTCACTGAAGCTTTCTTT.

The chain employs TRBV7-2 and TRBJ2-7, with TRBD2 identical over 7 bases. Trimming cost V 8 bases and J 0 bases; bases outside gene matches: 7. CDR3 size: 14 residues. Germline CDR1 is SGHTA and CDR2 is FQGNSA. As DNA, the CDR3 is TGTGCCAGCTCGAACGGGGGGAGCTCCTACGAGCAGTACTTC. It yields the protein CASSNGGSSYEQYF.

This clonotype was counted between two and nine times. The chain links TRBV20-1 to TRBJ2-7; D possibly corresponds to TRBD2 (5 bases). The CDR3 has 13 residues. Germline assignment: CDR1 DFQATT and CDR2 SNEGSKA (reference sequence). Trimming cost V 7 bases and J 0 bases, with 13 bases left between them. In DNA form, the CDR3 reads TGCAGTGAGGAGGCAGTCAGCTCCTACGAGCAGTACTTC. Protein sequence: CSEEAVSSYEQYF.

This clonotype was recorded at least ten times. The V call is TRBV7-6, the J call TRBJ2-2; the D is unclear. CDR3 length: 16 residues. The germline CDR1 and CDR2 sequences are SGHVS and FNYEAQ. V dropped 1 base and J dropped 2 bases, with 11 bases sitting between them. CDR3 sequence: CASSLVDPSNTGELFF. CDR3 in DNA: TGTGCCAGCAGCTTAGTCGATCCGAGCAACACCGGGGAGCTGTTTTTT. The whole variable domain, remainder taken from reference TRBV7-6 and TRBJ2-2, is GAGVSQSPRYKVTKRGQDVALRCDPISGHVSLYWYRQALGQGPEFLTYFNYEAQQDKSGLPNDRFSAERPEGSISTLTIQRTEQRDSAMYRCASSLVDPSNTGELFFGEGSRLTVL.

This clonotype was detected ten times or more. The chain couples TRBV10-3 to TRBJ1-1; D call uncertain. Germline lookup yields CDR1 ENHRY and CDR2 SYGVKD. Trimming took 7 bases from V and 0 from J, leaving 9 bases between them. The CDR3 covers 13 residues. CDR3 residues: CAITGLMNTEAFF. CDR3 bases: TGTGCCATCACGGGCCTAATGAACACTGAAGCTTTCTTT.

This clonotype was recorded many times. The rearrangement links TRBV7-2 to TRBJ2-1; possibly TRBD2 for D (7 bases). This CDR3 spans 15 amino acids. Germline V gene lookup returns CDR1 SGHTA and CDR2 FQGNSA. With 5 bases removed from V and 2 bases from J, the gap between germline ends came to 13 bases. DNA of the CDR3: TGTGCCAGCAGCCGGGACGGGGGGCCCTACAATGAGCAGTTCTTC. As protein: CASSRDGGPYNEQFF.

In this sample, this clonotype turned up a few times. The chain is built from TRBV30 and TRBJ2-4; TRBD1 matches at 7 bases. The CDR3 contains 14 residues. Germline V gives CDR1 GTSNPN, CDR2 SVGIG (reference sequence). V lost 2 bases and J lost 2; bases outside the gene matches: 3. The CDR3 sequence: CAWSKGATKNIQYF. The DNA for the CDR3 is TGTGCCTGGAGTAAGGGGGCGACCAAAAACATTCAGTACTTC.

In this sample, this clonotype turned up many times. V and J are TRBV5-4 and TRBJ2-3; D perhaps matches TRBD2 (5 bases). With 3 bases removed from V and 2 bases from J, the gap between germline ends came to 7 bases. The V gene's germline CDR1 is SGHNT and CDR2 YYREEE (reference sequence). The CDR3 consists of 13 residues. The CDR3 nucleotides are TGTGCCAGCAGCTCGGGAAACACAGATACGCAGTATTTT. It encodes CASSSGNTDTQYF.

This clonotype was seen a handful of times. The V call is TRBV27, the J call TRBJ1-5, with D possibly being TRBD1 (6 bases). CDR1 is MNHEY and CDR2 is SMNVEV in the germline V gene (reference sequence). V was cut by 5 bases and J by 6 bases, with 11 bases left in between. CDR3 length equals 13 residues. The CDR3, as DNA: TGTGCCAGCAGTAATACAGGGTTTCAGCCCCAGCATTTT. Translation gives CASSNTGFQPQHF.

This clonotype was recorded at least ten times. The chain joins TRBV7-8 to TRBJ1-1; D remains ambiguous. This CDR3 has 13 amino acids. V lost 5 bases, J lost 4 bases, and 11 bases lay in between. Per the germline V gene, CDR1 is SGHVS and CDR2 is FQNEAQ. The CDR3 reads CASSPGSLTEAFF. The CDR3 DNA sequence: TGTGCCAGCAGCCCTGGGTCCCTCACTGAAGCTTTCTTT.

The table lists this clonotype with many counts. This chain connects TRBV3-1 to TRBJ1-2; D call uncertain. V lost 0 bases and J 8 bases, leaving 10 bases between the germline ends. The CDR3 covers 13 residues. CDR1 is LGHDT, CDR2 YNNKEL, per germline (reference sequence). The CDR3 sequence is CASSQDPPRGYTF. For the CDR3, the DNA is TGTGCCAGCAGCCAAGATCCGCCAAGAGGCTACACCTTC.

About this clonotype: This could be a read error, since a much larger clone is one nucleotide away. This CDR3 reads CASSHTGCLAFF. CDR3 in DNA: TGTGCCAGCAGCCATACGGGGTGTTTGGCTTTCTTT. This chain uses TRBV3-1 with TRBJ1-1; D is undetermined. Per germline, CDR1 LGHDT and CDR2 YNNKEL (reference sequence). The CDR3 sequence is 12 residues long. Trimming removed 3 bases from V and 11 bases from J, with 13 bases in between.